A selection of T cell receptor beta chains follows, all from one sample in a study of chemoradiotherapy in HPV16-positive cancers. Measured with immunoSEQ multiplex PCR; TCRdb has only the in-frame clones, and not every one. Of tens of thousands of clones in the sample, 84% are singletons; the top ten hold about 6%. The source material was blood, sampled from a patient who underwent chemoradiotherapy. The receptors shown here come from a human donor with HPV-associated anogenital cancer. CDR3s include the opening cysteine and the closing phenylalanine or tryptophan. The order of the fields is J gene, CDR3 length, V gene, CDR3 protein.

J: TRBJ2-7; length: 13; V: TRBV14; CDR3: CASSQWAAYEQYF
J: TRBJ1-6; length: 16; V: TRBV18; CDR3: CASSRDFQTGDSPLHF
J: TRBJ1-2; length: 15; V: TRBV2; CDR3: CANSRDRAPDYGYTF
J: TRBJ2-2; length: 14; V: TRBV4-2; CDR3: CASSPRGNTGELFF
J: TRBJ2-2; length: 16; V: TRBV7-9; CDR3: CASRDSQQVNTGELFF
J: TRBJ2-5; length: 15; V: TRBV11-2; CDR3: CASRDPGETQETQYF
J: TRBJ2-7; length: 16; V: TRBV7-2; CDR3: CASSWTSGAGGYEQYF
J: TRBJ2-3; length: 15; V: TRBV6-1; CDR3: CASSEGADSTDTQYF
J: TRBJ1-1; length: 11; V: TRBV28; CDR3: CASRSQGTAFF
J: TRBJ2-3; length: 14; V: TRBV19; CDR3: CASSIGGSTDTQYF
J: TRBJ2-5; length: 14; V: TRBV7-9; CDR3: CASSLNSNQETQYF
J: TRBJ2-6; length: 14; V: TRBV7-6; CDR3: CASSPRSQSNVLTF
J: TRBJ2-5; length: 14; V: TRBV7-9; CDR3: CASSLWSEQETQYF
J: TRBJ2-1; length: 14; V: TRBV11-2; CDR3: CASSFMAAQREQFF
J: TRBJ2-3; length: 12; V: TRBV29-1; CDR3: CSVEDWADTQYF
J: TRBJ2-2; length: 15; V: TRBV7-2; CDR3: CASSFGRGNTGELFF
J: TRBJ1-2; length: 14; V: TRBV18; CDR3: CASSPNLKGDGYTF
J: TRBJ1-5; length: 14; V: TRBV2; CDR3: CASSGDSSNQPQHF
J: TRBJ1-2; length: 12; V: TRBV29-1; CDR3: CSDGTGLGGYTF
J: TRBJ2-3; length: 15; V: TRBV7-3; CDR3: CASSLIGGSTDTQYF
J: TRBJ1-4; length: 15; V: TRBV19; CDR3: CASSVDSATNEKLFF
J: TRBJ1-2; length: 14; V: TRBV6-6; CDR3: CASRNQGDNYGYTF
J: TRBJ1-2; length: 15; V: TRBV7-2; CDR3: CASSQEGQGSYGYTF
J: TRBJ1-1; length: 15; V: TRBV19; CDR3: CASSIDFNVNTEAFF
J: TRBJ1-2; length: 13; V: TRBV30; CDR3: CAWIGSGGYGYTF
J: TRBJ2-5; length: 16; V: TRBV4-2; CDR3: CASSQEGQGGQETQYF
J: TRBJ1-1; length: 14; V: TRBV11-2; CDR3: CASSLQGGNTEAFF
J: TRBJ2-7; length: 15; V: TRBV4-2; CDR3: CASSQDAEGRYEQYF
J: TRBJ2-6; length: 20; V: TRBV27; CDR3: CASSLLSRQPLNSGANVLTF
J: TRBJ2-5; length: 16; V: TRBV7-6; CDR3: CASSLSRLAAQETQYF
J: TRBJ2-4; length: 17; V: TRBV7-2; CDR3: CASSLVGSGGAKNIQYF
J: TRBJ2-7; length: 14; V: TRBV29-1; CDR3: CSARRAGGTYEQYF
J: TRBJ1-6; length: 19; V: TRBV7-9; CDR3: CASSFGQGTSLSYNSPLHF
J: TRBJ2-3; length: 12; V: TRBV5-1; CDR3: CASSLLGDTQYF
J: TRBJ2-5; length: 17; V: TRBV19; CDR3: CASSIAASGGRWETQYF
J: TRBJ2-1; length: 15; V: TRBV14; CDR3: CASSQDAGLRNEQFF
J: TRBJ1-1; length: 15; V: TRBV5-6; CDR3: CASSLGGRDFLGAFF
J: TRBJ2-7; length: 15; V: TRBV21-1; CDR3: CASSKETMTGVGQYF
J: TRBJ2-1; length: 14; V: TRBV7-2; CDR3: CASSLGGSLDEQFF
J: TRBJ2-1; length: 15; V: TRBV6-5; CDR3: CASSYSGGNYNEQFF
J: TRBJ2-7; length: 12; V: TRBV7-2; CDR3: CASSPTAYEQYF
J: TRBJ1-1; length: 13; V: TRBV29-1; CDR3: CSVDRQGRTEAFF
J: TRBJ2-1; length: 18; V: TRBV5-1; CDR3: CASSLAVPGPPLGNEQFF
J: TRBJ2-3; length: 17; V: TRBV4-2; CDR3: CASSQEPLAGGTDTQYF
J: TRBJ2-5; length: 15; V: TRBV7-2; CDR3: CASSFSGGAQETQYF
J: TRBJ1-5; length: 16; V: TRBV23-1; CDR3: CASSQSNGQNNQPQHF